These 11 T cell receptor beta chains were all obtained from the same sample, sequenced in a study of OX40 agonist ivuxolimab in advanced cancers. The library was built by means of the immunoSEQ multiplex PCR assay. Sourced from immuneACCESS, this table was stored by TCRdb with only in-frame sequences that have V and J called. A share of the clones is absent; for the studies checked, an unresolved V gene accounts for under half, and the remainder has no known explanation. The sample records under 40,000 clones, about 89% of which are singletons. About 4.4% of the sample belongs to the ten largest clones. The material sequenced was CD4+ or CD8+ T cells sorted from blood, taken in a trial of the OX40 agonist ivuxolimab. The receptor set was obtained from an adult with an advanced solid tumor such as melanoma, head and neck, liver or kidney cancer.

The gene calls are TRBV21-1 and TRBJ1-2; the listed D gene, TRBD1, was not tested against the DNA. TRBV21-1 is classified as a pseudogene. This CDR3 region has 12 residues. CDR3 amino acids: CASSVGQYGYTF. CDR3 DNA sequence: TGTGCCAGCAGTGTGGGACAGTATGGCTACACCTTC.

The rearrangement links TRBV5-1 to TRBJ2-1; D unresolved. Germline CDR1 reads SGHRS; CDR2 reads YFSETQ. Trimming removed 8 bases from V and 2 bases from J, with 11 bases in between. CDR3 size: 13 residues. CDR3 nucleotides: TGCGCCAGTGTCGACTCCGCCTACAATGAGCAGTTCTTC. It is translated as CASVDSAYNEQFF.

The V call is TRBV11-1, the J call TRBJ2-7; D call uncertain. This CDR3 region has 16 residues. Between the trimmed V and J ends, which lost 0 bases and 4 bases, there was a span of 16 bases. Germline values: CDR1 SGHAT, CDR2 FQDESV (reference sequence). The CDR3 here is CASSLALRTRMYEQYF. In DNA, the CDR3 is TGTGCCAGCAGCTTAGCGTTGCGAACAAGGATGTACGAGCAGTACTTC.

The V gene is TRBV5-1, the J gene TRBJ1-3, with a possible D match to TRBD1 (5 bases). Germline V gives CDR1 SGHRS, CDR2 YFSETQ. With 4 bases removed from V and 4 bases from J, the gap between germline ends came to 15 bases. The CDR3 has 15 residues. This CDR3 is CASSRKRGPGNTIYF. The CDR3 nucleotides read TGCGCCAGCAGCCGCAAGCGGGGCCCCGGAAACACCATATATTTT. The full variable domain, with the rest looked up from reference TRBV5-1 and TRBJ1-3, is KAGVTQTPRYLIKTRGQQVTLSCSPISGHRSVSWYQQTPGQGLQFLFEYFSETQRNKGNFPGRFSGRQFSNSRSEMNVSTLELGDSALYLCASSRKRGPGNTIYFGEGSWLTVV.

The chain has TRBV9 and TRBJ1-1, with unresolved D. Trimming shortened V by 0 bases and J by 0 bases, and 9 bases separated the two germline ends. The CDR3 is 15 amino acids. Germline lookup yields CDR1 SGDLS and CDR2 YYNGEE. The CDR3 region is CASSVAQEMNTEAFF. The CDR3 coding sequence is TGTGCCAGCAGCGTAGCCCAGGAGATGAACACTGAAGCTTTCTTT.

The rearrangement links TRBV4-1 to TRBJ1-1; D not resolved. Germline-derived CDR1 and CDR2 are MGHRA and YSYEKL. The CDR3 contains 14 residues. Trimming stripped 4 bases from V and 1 base from J, with 10 bases between. In DNA form, the CDR3 reads TGCGCCAGCAGCCGGAGTCCGACGAACACTGAAGCTTTCTTT. This encodes CASSRSPTNTEAFF.

V usage is TRBV5-6 and J usage is TRBJ1-5; D may be TRBD1 (6 bases). Germline V gene lookup returns CDR1 SGHDT and CDR2 YYEEEE. V was trimmed by 4 bases and J by 4 bases, leaving 21 bases between them. The CDR3 extends over 17 amino acids. CDR3 loop: CASSAEAGALGNQPQHF. The CDR3 bases are TGTGCCAGCAGCGCGGAGGCGGGGGCGCTTGGAAATCAGCCCCAGCATTTT.

The chain couples TRBV27 to TRBJ1-1; the D gene is possibly TRBD1 (5 bases). The V end lost 0 bases, the J end lost 0 bases, and 8 bases lay between the germline ends. The germline CDR1 and CDR2 sequences are MNHEY and SMNVEV (reference sequence). This CDR3 is 15 amino acids long. This CDR3 reads CASSLSAGMNTEAFF. CDR3 nucleotide sequence: TGTGCCAGCAGTTTATCGGCAGGGATGAACACTGAAGCTTTCTTT.

The chain carries TRBV4-1 and TRBJ1-1; tentatively, D is TRBD1 (5 bases). V was pared by 4 bases and J by 3 bases, with 24 bases between. The CDR3 contains 18 residues. Germline values: CDR1 MGHRA, CDR2 YSYEKL. CDR3 in DNA: TGCGCCAGCAGCCCCGACGGCAGGGAAGGGAATTTCGACACTGAAGCTTTCTTT. Translating it yields CASSPDGREGNFDTEAFF.

This chain connects TRBV19 to TRBJ2-7, with 15 bases matching TRBD2. Germline lookup yields CDR1 LNHDA and CDR2 SQIVND (reference sequence). The length of the CDR3 is 15 residues. V lost 3 bases to trimming and J lost 6 bases; unmatched junction nucleotides: 3. Here the CDR3 reads CASSIGTSGRSEQYF. DNA of the CDR3: TGTGCCAGTAGTATCGGGACTAGCGGGAGGTCCGAGCAGTACTTC.

J is TRBJ1-4 and V is TRBV5-6; TRBD1 is a possible D gene (6 bases). The germline V gene has CDR1 SGHDT and CDR2 YYEEEE. The germline V and J ends were trimmed by 5 bases and 2 bases, with 16 bases remaining between them. The CDR3 is 16 residues long. This CDR3 is CASREFRGLTNEKLFF. For the CDR3, the DNA is TGTGCCAGCAGAGAGTTTAGGGGGTTGACTAATGAAAAACTGTTTTTT.